These T cell receptor beta chains were read from a single sample in a study of regulatory T cells in long-lasting Graves disease. One entry per CDR3 protein results from TCRdb running MiXCR on the multiplex PCR reads. Among around 500,000 distinct CDR3 sequences listed, about 11% were seen once. Another study also made use of these data, one on T cells in Graves' hyperthyroidism and ophthalmopathy.

The sample consisted of peripheral blood mononuclear cells (PBMCs), taken at new diagnosis, from a patient treated with antithyroid drugs. Receptor source: a woman in her 30s with Graves disease. CDR3s include the opening cysteine and the closing phenylalanine or tryptophan. Fields, in order: clone size, V gene, D gene, J gene, CDR3 protein, CDR3 DNA. D genes are given only for firm matches. Size values are once, few and many counts, or a class for expanded clones, and some rows have none.

few	TRBV28	-	TRBJ1-3	CASSFARHSGNTIYF	TGTGCCAGCAGTTTTGCCCGACACTCTGGAAACACCATATATTTT
many	TRBV14	TRBD1	TRBJ2-3	CASSPHRGGLATDTQYF	TGTGCCAGCAGCCCTCACAGGGGTGGTTTAGCCACAGATACGCAGTATTTT
-	TRBV18	-	TRBJ1-3	CASSPILQSDTIYF	TGTGCCAGCTCACCAATACTACAGTCGGACACCATATATTTT
many	TRBV11-2	TRBD1	TRBJ1-1	CASSRTGGLAEAFF	TGTGCCAGCAGCCGGACAGGGGGCCTCGCTGAAGCTTTCTTT
many	TRBV5-1	TRBD1	TRBJ2-3	CASSVTGSDTQYF	TGCGCCAGCAGCGTGACAGGGTCAGATACGCAGTATTTT
many	TRBV7-4	-	TRBJ1-4	CASSLAGGSANEKLFF	TGTGCCAGCAGCTTAGCGGGCGGGTCCGCTAATGAAAAACTGTTTTTT
few	TRBV27	-	TRBJ2-1	CASSYSGAAGNEQFF	TGTGCCAGCAGTTACTCCGGGGCGGCCGGCAATGAGCAGTTCTTC
few	TRBV7-9	-	TRBJ2-3	CASSAYSGTDTQYF	TGTGCCAGCAGCGCCTACTCAGGGACAGATACGCAGTATTTT
many	TRBV27	TRBD1	TRBJ2-7	CASSLYRGLRPEFYEQYF	TGTGCCAGCAGTTTATACAGGGGCCTGCGCCCCGAATTCTACGAGCAGTACTTC
many	TRBV30	-	TRBJ2-7	CAWSRINYEQYF	TGTGCCTGGAGTCGGATCAACTACGAGCAGTACTTC
many	TRBV2	TRBD1	TRBJ2-7	CAGRTGGSYEQYF	TGTGCCGGCAGGACAGGGGGCTCCTACGAGCAGTACTTC
many	TRBV30	-	TRBJ2-7	CAWGVGGLNEQYF	TGTGCCTGGGGCGTAGGGGGTCTGAACGAGCAGTACTTC
few	TRBV9	-	TRBJ2-7	CASSPRASGDYEQYF	TGTGCCAGCAGCCCGCGGGCCAGTGGAGACTACGAGCAGTACTTC
many	TRBV19	-	TRBJ1-5	CASSISLRPQHF	TGTGCCAGTAGTATTAGTCTGAGGCCCCAGCATTTT
many	TRBV29-1	-	TRBJ1-2	CSVEGDNYGYTF	TGCAGCGTAGAGGGGGATAACTATGGCTACACCTTC
many	TRBV6-1	-	TRBJ2-5	CASGEGGIEETQYF	TGTGCCAGCGGGGAAGGCGGAATCGAGGAGACCCAGTACTTC
-	TRBV4-1	-	TRBJ1-4	CASSHPALRVRREKLFF	TGCGCCAGCAGCCACCCAGCCCTCAGGGTTCGCCGTGAAAAACTGTTTTTT
many	TRBV6-2/TRBV6-3	-	TRBJ1-1	CAITPGTGTEAFF	TGTGCCATCACTCCCGGGACGGGAACTGAAGCTTTCTTT
many	TRBV6-9	-	TRBJ2-3	CASSYYGLPSTDTQYF	TGTGCCAGCAGTTACTATGGCCTTCCTAGCACAGATACGCAGTATTTT
-	TRBV27	TRBD1	TRBJ2-7	CASSLSGDRVSYEQYF	TGTGCCAGCAGTTTATCAGGAGACAGGGTCTCCTACGAGCAGTACTTC
-	TRBV7-2	-	TRBJ1-1	CASSLVGIAEAFF	TGTGCCAGCAGCTTAGTGGGTATTGCTGAAGCTTTCTTT
few	TRBV19	-	TRBJ2-7	CASSPPGHLKYEQYF	TGTGCCAGTAGTCCACCGGGACACTTGAAGTACGAGCAGTACTTC
few	TRBV11-2	-	TRBJ1-1	CASSLTTGGFEAFF	TGTGCCAGCAGCTTAACGACAGGAGGCTTTGAAGCTTTCTTT
-	TRBV30	-	TRBJ2-7	CAWSIRVRSIVRSSYEQYF	TGTGCCTGGAGCATCAGGGTCAGGTCAATAGTAAGAAGCTCCTACGAGCAGTACTTC
once	TRBV10-1	-	TRBJ2-7	CASSSSGSEGRYEQYF	TGCGCCAGCAGTAGTTCGGGCTCGGAAGGACGCTACGAGCAGTACTTC
many	TRBV7-2	-	TRBJ2-7	CASSLERTRGYEQYF	TGTGCCAGCAGCTTGGAACGGACCCGCGGCTACGAGCAGTACTTC
many	TRBV2	-	TRBJ2-1	CANPLGPNEQFF	TGTGCCAACCCCTTAGGTCCAAATGAGCAGTTCTTC